This TCR beta chain was sequenced in a study of OX40 agonist ivuxolimab in advanced cancers. Study context: The diagnoses of dose-escalation patients were hepatocellular carcinoma, melanoma, renal cell or head and neck cancer.

Trimming removed 11 bases at V and 3 bases at J, with 11 bases between. This CDR3 has 11 amino acids. Germline CDR1 is SNHLY and CDR2 is FYNNEI. Using immunoSEQ multiplex PCR, the repertoire was profiled, and TCRdb retains in-frame clones only, with some absent. The sample yields tens of thousands of clones, 70% to 90% seen once. The V gene is TRBV2, the J gene TRBJ2-7; the D gene is possibly TRBD2 (7 bases). This sequence was found in an adult with an advanced solid tumor such as melanoma, head and neck, liver or kidney cancer. The sequenced sample was CD4+ or CD8+ T cells sorted from blood, obtained in a trial of the OX40 agonist ivuxolimab. DNA of the CDR3: TGTGCCGAGGGGGGGTACTACGAGCAGTACTTC. Translated: CAEGGYYEQYF.